This passage covers 13 T cell receptor beta chains from one sample sequenced in a study of identifying expanded T cells in peripheral blood. Using immunoSEQ multiplex PCR, the repertoire was profiled, and TCRdb retains in-frame clones only, with some absent. The table has fewer than 130,000 clones, 80% to 90% seen once; the top ten hold about 16%. Material for sequencing was blood. The receptor source for this set is a person aged 18-70 years in good health.

The rearrangement joins TRBV11-2 to TRBJ2-1; D may be TRBD2 (6 bases). The CDR3 totals 14 residues. Germline lookup yields CDR1 SGHAT and CDR2 FQNNGV. Trimming left V 1 base short and J 10 bases short, with 14 bases between. The CDR3 DNA follows: TGTGCCAGCAGCTTAGCGGGGGTAGTCTTAGAGCAGTTCTTC. It translates to CASSLAGVVLEQFF.

V gene TRBV29-1 combines with J gene TRBJ2-7; 10 bases line up with TRBD1. This CDR3 has 13 residues. CDR1 SQVTM and CDR2 ANQGSEA come from the germline V gene. V lost 7 bases, J lost 2 bases, and 5 bases stayed unmatched. The CDR3 DNA follows: TGCAGCGCTGGACAGGGGGGCACCTACGAGCAGTACTTC. It encodes CSAGQGGTYEQYF.

This sequence joins TRBV5-6 and TRBJ2-1, with 11 bases matching TRBD2. The CDR3 runs 17 residues. V lost 3 bases to trimming and J lost 1 base; unmatched junction nucleotides: 6. CDR1 is SGHDT and CDR2 is YYEEEE in the germline V gene. The CDR3 DNA follows: TGTGCCAGCAGCTGGGATCTAGCGGGGGGTTCCTACAATGAGCAGTTCTTC. It translates to CASSWDLAGGSYNEQFF.

This sequence joins TRBV5-4 and TRBJ2-2; D is unresolved. The CDR3 has 15 residues. V lost 1 base and J lost 4, with 11 bases in between. In germline, CDR1 is SGHNT, CDR2 YYREEE (reference sequence). As DNA, the CDR3 is TGTGCCAGCAGCTTGTGGCAGGAGCTCACCGGGGAGCTGTTTTTT. Protein product: CASSLWQELTGELFF.

The chain couples TRBV7-8 to TRBJ1-1, with D unresolved. Germline V gene lookup returns CDR1 SGHVS and CDR2 FQNEAQ. The germline V and J ends were trimmed by 1 base and 6 bases, with 9 bases remaining between them. This CDR3 is 13 amino acids long. The CDR3 protein is CASSLGRRAEAFF. CDR3 DNA sequence: TGTGCCAGCAGCTTAGGAAGGCGCGCTGAAGCTTTCTTT. The full variable domain, its missing parts supplied by reference TRBV7-8 and TRBJ1-1, is GAGVSQSPRYKVAKRGQDVALRCDPISGHVSLFWYQQALGQGPEFLTYFQNEAQLDKSGLPSDRFFAERPEGSVSTLKIQRTQQEDSAVYLCASSLGRRAEAFFGQGTRLTVV.

This chain links TRBV30 with TRBJ2-3; possible D gene TRBD2, 5 bases. Germline V gene data show CDR1 as GTSNPN and CDR2 as SVGIG (reference sequence). The length of the CDR3 is 17 residues. V lost 0 bases to trimming and J lost 0 bases, with 16 bases between them. The CDR3 DNA sequence: TGTGCCTGGAGTGTACTTGAGGCGGGCTCTAGCACAGATACGCAGTATTTT. Translating gives CAWSVLEAGSSTDTQYF.

This chain joins TRBV7-2 and TRBJ2-2; a possible D gene is TRBD2 (5 bases). The CDR3 runs to 15 residues. Germline V gene sequence: CDR1 SGHTA, CDR2 FQGNSA. Trimming cost V 2 bases and J 6 bases, with 13 bases left between them. The CDR3 loop reads CASSLRQAVAGELFF. CDR3 bases: TGTGCCAGCAGCTTAAGGCAAGCGGTCGCCGGGGAGCTGTTTTTT.

V usage is TRBV4-3 and J usage is TRBJ2-5; the match to TRBD1 covers 7 bases. V lost 3 bases to trimming and J lost 4 bases; unmatched junction nucleotides: 5. The CDR3 contains 14 residues. The germline V gene has CDR1 LGHNA and CDR2 YSLEER. The CDR3 region is CASSQTGSGETQYF. CDR3 nucleotides: TGCGCCAGCAGCCAGACAGGGTCGGGAGAGACCCAGTACTTC.

The rearrangement links TRBV27 to TRBJ1-6; D may be TRBD1 (5 bases). Trimming removed 3 bases from V and 8 bases from J, with 11 bases in between. The CDR3 spans 14 residues. Germline values: CDR1 MNHEY, CDR2 SMNVEV (reference sequence). CDR3 protein: CASSFWGTDSPLHF. CDR3 bases: TGTGCCAGCAGTTTTTGGGGGACGGATTCACCCCTCCACTTT.

This chain uses TRBV6-6 with TRBJ1-2, with a possible D match to TRBD1 (5 bases). V was trimmed by 5 bases and J by 4 bases, leaving 11 bases between them. Germline V lookup: CDR1 MNHNY, CDR2 SVGAGI (reference sequence). The CDR3 covers 13 residues. For the CDR3, the DNA is TGTGCCAGCAGTAACAGGAACCTCTATGGCTACACCTTC. This translates into CASSNRNLYGYTF.

The rearrangement joins TRBV7-6 to TRBJ1-1, with a possible D match to TRBD1 (6 bases). CDR3 length: 13 residues. CDR1 SGHVS and CDR2 FNYEAQ come from the germline V gene. Trimming pared 5 bases from V and 0 bases from J, leaving 7 bases between. Here the CDR3 reads CASSRQVNTEAFF. CDR3 bases: TGTGCCAGCAGCAGACAGGTGAACACTGAAGCTTTCTTT.

The V gene is TRBV19, the J gene TRBJ1-1; tentatively, D is TRBD1 (5 bases). The CDR3 spans 15 residues. V lost 4 bases and J 5 bases, leaving 17 bases between the germline ends. Germline lookup yields CDR1 LNHDA and CDR2 SQIVND (reference sequence). For the CDR3, the DNA is TGTGCCAGTAGTACCCGGGGGGGGTTGGGTACTGAAGCTTTCTTT. Its translation: CASSTRGGLGTEAFF.

The chain links TRBV5-4 to TRBJ2-1; D gene unclear. V lost 4 bases and J lost 4, with 18 bases in between. The CDR3 consists of 16 residues. Germline assignment: CDR1 SGHNT and CDR2 YYREEE (reference sequence). Written as DNA, the CDR3 is TGTGCCAGCAGCCTCCCACCTGGGGTCGTATACAATGAGCAGTTCTTC. Translated: CASSLPPGVVYNEQFF.